A selection of T cell receptor beta chains follows, all from one sample in a study of blood T cell repertoires in COVID-19. Measured with immunoSEQ multiplex PCR; TCRdb has only the in-frame clones, and not every one. The sample lists around 65,000 clones, more than 75% occurring once. Sample: peripheral blood. The receptors stem from a human donor in a cohort sampled during active COVID-19. Both conserved end residues are trimmed from each CDR3. D genes are given only for firm matches.

v_gene: TRBV19; j_gene: TRBJ2-3; d_gene: NA; CDR3aa: ASRTRDSTDTQY
v_gene: TRBV5-1; j_gene: TRBJ1-2; d_gene: NA; CDR3aa: ASSGRSGNYGYT
v_gene: TRBV28; j_gene: TRBJ1-5; d_gene: NA; CDR3aa: ASRYLPGQPQH
v_gene: TRBV6-5; j_gene: TRBJ1-2; d_gene: TRBD1; CDR3aa: ASSPPGQGFYGYT
v_gene: TRBV30; j_gene: TRBJ2-5; d_gene: TRBD2; CDR3aa: AWNAGGGGETQY
v_gene: TRBV19; j_gene: TRBJ2-2; d_gene: NA; CDR3aa: ASSMESYTGELF
v_gene: TRBV15; j_gene: TRBJ2-1; d_gene: NA; CDR3aa: ATSRDLLSSYNEQF
v_gene: TRBV19; j_gene: TRBJ1-5; d_gene: TRBD1; CDR3aa: ASSRQGWNQPQH
v_gene: TRBV2; j_gene: TRBJ1-2; d_gene: TRBD1; CDR3aa: ASSPTGGYT
v_gene: TRBV5-6; j_gene: TRBJ1-4; d_gene: TRBD1; CDR3aa: ASSLVDDRGKSKLF
v_gene: TRBV12-3/TRBV12-4; j_gene: TRBJ2-2; d_gene: NA; CDR3aa: ASSRGSTGELF
v_gene: TRBV14; j_gene: TRBJ2-7; d_gene: NA; CDR3aa: ASSQVYGAGEQY
v_gene: TRBV19; j_gene: TRBJ2-5; d_gene: TRBD1; CDR3aa: ASSTWTGSGETQY
v_gene: TRBV3-1/TRBV3-2; j_gene: TRBJ2-5; d_gene: TRBD2; CDR3aa: ASSPRAGTRKETQY
v_gene: TRBV29-1; j_gene: TRBJ2-7; d_gene: TRBD2; CDR3aa: SAKGLAGGSEQY
v_gene: TRBV21-1; j_gene: TRBJ1-2; d_gene: NA; CDR3aa: ASTGHWGGANGYT
v_gene: TRBV5-1; j_gene: TRBJ2-1; d_gene: TRBD1; CDR3aa: ASSSTGATYNEQF
v_gene: TRBV6-1; j_gene: TRBJ1-1; d_gene: NA; CDR3aa: ASSEASQGRSEAF
v_gene: TRBV2; j_gene: TRBJ2-5; d_gene: NA; CDR3aa: ASSAGRGKETQY
v_gene: TRBV6-1; j_gene: TRBJ2-3; d_gene: TRBD2; CDR3aa: ASSEASPLGAGARDTQY
v_gene: TRBV19; j_gene: TRBJ2-3; d_gene: TRBD2; CDR3aa: ASSLTSGRAVDTQY
v_gene: TRBV9; j_gene: TRBJ2-7; d_gene: TRBD2; CDR3aa: ASSPHGGDYEQY
v_gene: TRBV27; j_gene: TRBJ2-4; d_gene: NA; CDR3aa: ASSSTREANIQY
v_gene: TRBV6-6; j_gene: TRBJ2-5; d_gene: NA; CDR3aa: ASSYSAGKGETQY
v_gene: TRBV5-5; j_gene: TRBJ2-3; d_gene: TRBD1; CDR3aa: ASKGTGRSTDTQY
v_gene: TRBV18; j_gene: TRBJ1-5; d_gene: TRBD1; CDR3aa: ASSPDRVGQPQH
v_gene: TRBV5-1; j_gene: TRBJ2-1; d_gene: TRBD2; CDR3aa: ASSLVGKSTSRYNEQF
v_gene: TRBV20-1; j_gene: TRBJ1-4; d_gene: NA; CDR3aa: SASQLGMGLEKLF
v_gene: TRBV9; j_gene: TRBJ1-5; d_gene: NA; CDR3aa: ASSVGAGPQPQH
v_gene: TRBV7-9; j_gene: TRBJ2-7; d_gene: NA; CDR3aa: ASSTRQNRNEQY
v_gene: TRBV14; j_gene: TRBJ2-4; d_gene: NA; CDR3aa: ASSQDGQPLAKNIQY
v_gene: TRBV19; j_gene: TRBJ1-5; d_gene: TRBD1; CDR3aa: ASSIGPDRGQPQH
v_gene: TRBV11-3; j_gene: TRBJ2-7; d_gene: TRBD2; CDR3aa: ASSLAGGEQY
v_gene: TRBV11-3; j_gene: TRBJ2-5; d_gene: NA; CDR3aa: ASSLRRFQETQY
v_gene: TRBV6-5; j_gene: TRBJ2-7; d_gene: NA; CDR3aa: ASSYRGTLSYEQY
v_gene: TRBV6-4; j_gene: TRBJ2-1; d_gene: NA; CDR3aa: ASKSESSYNEQF
v_gene: TRBV29-1; j_gene: TRBJ1-1; d_gene: TRBD1; CDR3aa: SVEAPDRLYVNTEAF
v_gene: TRBV28; j_gene: TRBJ2-7; d_gene: NA; CDR3aa: ASSLWSGEQY
v_gene: TRBV4-2; j_gene: TRBJ2-3; d_gene: TRBD2; CDR3aa: ASSQELRGGHDTQY
v_gene: TRBV19; j_gene: TRBJ2-1; d_gene: NA; CDR3aa: ASRAPPMSSYNEQF
v_gene: TRBV11-2; j_gene: TRBJ2-7; d_gene: NA; CDR3aa: ASSRGGEQY
v_gene: TRBV5-8; j_gene: TRBJ2-1; d_gene: TRBD2; CDR3aa: ASSSGGGKSMF
v_gene: TRBV6-1; j_gene: TRBJ1-5; d_gene: NA; CDR3aa: ASSESLSSVGRSILVQH
v_gene: TRBV19; j_gene: TRBJ1-5; d_gene: NA; CDR3aa: ASSIGPAGINQPQH
v_gene: TRBV9; j_gene: TRBJ2-5; d_gene: NA; CDR3aa: ASSVVGRGEGETQY
v_gene: TRBV20-1; j_gene: TRBJ2-3; d_gene: NA; CDR3aa: SGTITDTQY
v_gene: TRBV11-2; j_gene: TRBJ2-7; d_gene: NA; CDR3aa: ASSLGLRGHEQY